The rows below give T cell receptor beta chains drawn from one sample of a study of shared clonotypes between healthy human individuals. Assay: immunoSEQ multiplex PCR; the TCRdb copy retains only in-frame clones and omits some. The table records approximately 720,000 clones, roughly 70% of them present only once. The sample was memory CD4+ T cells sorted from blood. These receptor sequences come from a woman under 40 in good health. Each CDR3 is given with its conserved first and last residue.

CDR3 protein: CASSAMYNEQFF; V gene: TRBV28; J gene: TRBJ2-1
CDR3 protein: CASSPGTDYGYTF; V gene: TRBV18; J gene: TRBJ1-2
CDR3 protein: CASSERRVGGSSYEQYF; V gene: TRBV2; J gene: TRBJ2-7
CDR3 protein: CASSQTRATDTQYF; V gene: TRBV14; J gene: TRBJ2-3
CDR3 protein: CASKPGQGSYEQYF; V gene: TRBV6-1; J gene: TRBJ2-7
CDR3 protein: CSVGGPPRGETQYF; V gene: TRBV29-1; J gene: TRBJ2-5
CDR3 protein: CASKETPGELFF; V gene: TRBV7-9; J gene: TRBJ2-2
CDR3 protein: CASSSGTSPDTQYF; V gene: TRBV28; J gene: TRBJ2-3
CDR3 protein: CASSYRAASSYNEQFF; V gene: TRBV27; J gene: TRBJ2-1
CDR3 protein: CASSAQGLRNEQFF; V gene: TRBV2; J gene: TRBJ2-1
CDR3 protein: CASSPGLAGGRPTGELFF; V gene: TRBV13; J gene: TRBJ2-2
CDR3 protein: CASMGLAVNTGELFF; V gene: TRBV5-8; J gene: TRBJ2-2
CDR3 protein: CASSSYPATSGRESTDTQYF; V gene: TRBV5-1; J gene: TRBJ2-3
CDR3 protein: CASRRTGNQPQHF; V gene: TRBV27; J gene: TRBJ1-5
CDR3 protein: CASSYRYYGNTIYF; V gene: TRBV6-5; J gene: TRBJ1-3
CDR3 protein: CSASREGELFF; V gene: TRBV20-1; J gene: TRBJ2-2
CDR3 protein: CASSPQDRHGYTF; V gene: TRBV27; J gene: TRBJ1-2
CDR3 protein: CASSQTRDGEQFF; V gene: TRBV6-4; J gene: TRBJ2-1
CDR3 protein: CASKRDSLRSGANVLTF; V gene: TRBV27; J gene: TRBJ2-6
CDR3 protein: CASSLIVAASTDTQYF; V gene: TRBV7-9; J gene: TRBJ2-3
CDR3 protein: CASSLGGLSYNEQFF; V gene: TRBV5-4; J gene: TRBJ2-1
CDR3 protein: CASSSRTGAETQYF; V gene: TRBV7-9; J gene: TRBJ2-5
CDR3 protein: CASSGAGEKLFF; V gene: TRBV2; J gene: TRBJ1-4
CDR3 protein: CASSLMGRGEETQYF; V gene: TRBV11-3; J gene: TRBJ2-5
CDR3 protein: CASSTNRETQYF; V gene: TRBV19; J gene: TRBJ2-5
CDR3 protein: CASSQSGQFSGANVLTF; V gene: TRBV7-9; J gene: TRBJ2-6
CDR3 protein: CASSLRDRISPLHF; V gene: TRBV27; J gene: TRBJ1-6
CDR3 protein: CASFGVQANEQFF; V gene: TRBV7-8; J gene: TRBJ2-1
CDR3 protein: CASSQEGTGGQEQYF; V gene: TRBV4-1; J gene: TRBJ2-7
CDR3 protein: CASSAQGTRGYTF; V gene: TRBV11-2; J gene: TRBJ1-2
CDR3 protein: CATKTTGNGETQYF; V gene: TRBV28; J gene: TRBJ2-5
CDR3 protein: CASSYGTGELFF; V gene: TRBV6-6; J gene: TRBJ2-2
CDR3 protein: CASSLNWAARQETQYF; V gene: TRBV11-2; J gene: TRBJ2-5
CDR3 protein: CASQFGGIHSGNTIYF; V gene: TRBV28; J gene: TRBJ1-3
CDR3 protein: CASSPPAGTYNEQFF; V gene: TRBV9; J gene: TRBJ2-1
CDR3 protein: CASSTVSNQPQHF; V gene: TRBV19; J gene: TRBJ1-5
CDR3 protein: CASSIYGTGDSRAYGYTF; V gene: TRBV19; J gene: TRBJ1-2
CDR3 protein: CASGNLGYEQYF; V gene: TRBV2; J gene: TRBJ2-7
CDR3 protein: CASSELRGPSTGELFF; V gene: TRBV2; J gene: TRBJ2-2
CDR3 protein: CASSLSKAAGANVLTF; V gene: TRBV7-6; J gene: TRBJ2-6
CDR3 protein: CASSSTGTSGSWSQVEQFF; V gene: TRBV13; J gene: TRBJ2-1
CDR3 protein: CASSLPGGNSPLHF; V gene: TRBV5-1; J gene: TRBJ1-6
CDR3 protein: CASSEDIWVTSRYEQYF; V gene: TRBV6-1; J gene: TRBJ2-7
CDR3 protein: CASSKQGTDTQYF; V gene: TRBV5-6; J gene: TRBJ2-3
CDR3 protein: CASSPITDNYGYTF; V gene: TRBV5-6; J gene: TRBJ1-2
CDR3 protein: CASSLVGSTDTQYF; V gene: TRBV7-2; J gene: TRBJ2-3
CDR3 protein: CASTRGASNTGELFF; V gene: TRBV7-9; J gene: TRBJ2-2
CDR3 protein: CASSGTATLNEKLFF; V gene: TRBV6-5; J gene: TRBJ1-4
CDR3 protein: CASSYGTVGDTQYF; V gene: TRBV5-1; J gene: TRBJ2-3
CDR3 protein: CASSQATGTYAYEQYF; V gene: TRBV4-2; J gene: TRBJ2-7
CDR3 protein: CASSFSRFAGESYEQYF; V gene: TRBV27; J gene: TRBJ2-7
CDR3 protein: CASRLTWDSYEQYF; V gene: TRBV5-1; J gene: TRBJ2-7
CDR3 protein: CASRGERLNTEAFF; V gene: TRBV2; J gene: TRBJ1-1
CDR3 protein: CASSSKGGTNTEAFF; V gene: TRBV5-1; J gene: TRBJ1-1
CDR3 protein: CSVTGFTNYEQYF; V gene: TRBV29-1; J gene: TRBJ2-7
CDR3 protein: CASSSHRARLSNYGYTF; V gene: TRBV27; J gene: TRBJ1-2